One sample yielded the 26 T cell receptor beta chains listed below, sequenced in a study of blood T cell repertoires in COVID-19. Some clones are missing from TCRdb's copy, which holds only in-frame ones; the method was immunoSEQ multiplex PCR. The sample lists 200,000 to 250,000 clones, approximately 80% occurring once. Sequencing used PBMCs or T cells enriched from blood (not recorded which). These receptors originate from a man aged 40-55 years who had recovered from COVID-19.

V usage is TRBV2 and J usage is TRBJ1-1; D is unclear. This CDR3 has 13 amino acids. Deletions cut 4 bases from V and 5 bases from J, with 11 bases between. CDR1 is SNHLY and CDR2 is FYNNEI in the germline V gene. The CDR3 here is CASSGEGETEAFF. CDR3 nucleotides: TGTGCCAGCAGTGGAGAGGGTGAGACTGAAGCTTTCTTT. Full variable domain (outside the CDR3, taken from reference TRBV2 and TRBJ1-1): EPEVTQTPSHQVTQMGQEVILRCVPISNHLYFYWYRQILGQKVEFLVSFYNNEISEKSEIFDDQFSVERPDGSNFTLKIRSTKLEDSAMYFCASSGEGETEAFFGQGTRLTVV.

This clone was seen a few times. The DNA of the CDR3 is TGTGCCAGCAGCCCCGGCAGGACTTATCAAAACACCATATATTTT. Its protein product is CASSPGRTYQNTIYF. V is TRBV3-1 (or the pseudogene TRBV3-2) and J is TRBJ1-3; D not certain. V lost 4 bases, J lost 6 bases, and 16 bases lay in between. The CDR3 totals 15 residues. The germline gives CDR1 LGHDT, CDR2 YNNKEL (reference sequence).

The J gene is TRBJ2-7, the V gene TRBV11-2, with D possibly TRBD1 on 5 matching bases. Trimming stripped 4 bases from V and 2 bases from J, with 15 bases between. This CDR3 contains 15 residues. The germline CDR1 and CDR2 sequences are SGHAT and FQNNGV. This chain's CDR3 is CASSSFQGMPYEQYF. CDR3 DNA: TGTGCCAGCAGCTCCTTTCAGGGAATGCCCTACGAGCAGTACTTC.

The chain carries TRBV15 and TRBJ2-7; 8 nucleotides match TRBD2. The CDR3 contains 14 residues. The V gene's germline CDR1 is LNHNV and CDR2 YYDKDF (reference sequence). Trimming took 0 bases from V and 3 from J; bases not matched to a gene: 1. The CDR3 DNA reads TGTGCCACCAGCAGAGAACTAGCGGTCTACGAGCAGTACTTC. Residues: CATSRELAVYEQYF.

The J gene is TRBJ1-2, the V gene TRBV5-6; 7 bases are shared with TRBD1. Germline CDR1 SGHDT, CDR2 YYEEEE. The CDR3 totals 13 residues. Trimming at V came to 5 bases and at J to 2 bases, leaving 3 bases not matched to a gene. The CDR3 region is CASRAGQNYGYTF. The CDR3 DNA reads as TGTGCCAGCAGGGCGGGACAGAACTATGGCTACACCTTC. Looking up the rest from reference TRBV5-6 and TRBJ1-2 gives the full variable domain: DAGVTQSPTHLIKTRGQQVTLRCSPKSGHDTVSWYQQALGQGPQFIFQYYEEEERQRGNFPDRFSGHQFPNYSSELNVNALLLGDSALYLCASRAGQNYGYTFGSGTRLTVV.

V and J are TRBV9 and TRBJ1-2, with D possibly matching TRBD1 (6 bases). V lost 3 bases and J 2 bases, leaving 17 bases between the germline ends. CDR1 and CDR2 (germline): SGDLS, YYNGEE. There are 16 residues in the CDR3. CDR3 region: CASSEGQTGQNYGYTF. The CDR3 DNA reads TGTGCCAGCAGCGAAGGACAGACTGGCCAAAACTATGGCTACACCTTC.

This sequence joins TRBV19 and TRBJ1-2; 9 bases line up with TRBD1. Germline lookup yields CDR1 LNHDA and CDR2 SQIVND (reference sequence). Unmatched junction bases numbered 12, after V lost 8 bases and J lost 5 bases. The CDR3 is 15 amino acids. The CDR3 coding sequence is TGTGCCAGTTGGAGTGGGACAGGGAAGGGTTATGGCTACACCTTC. It yields the protein CASWSGTGKGYGYTF.

As for this clone: The conserved phenylalanine or tryptophan normally closing the CDR3 is absent here, so this likely arose from a read error. The DNA is left out, because the CDR3 cannot be placed on it with certainty; the CDR3 is given as TCRdb lists it. The J gene is TRBJ2-7, the V gene TRBV9; the table's D gene call, TRBD1, was not cross checked with the DNA. Germline V gene data show CDR1 as SGDLS and CDR2 as YYNGEE. The CDR3 length is 14 residues, termini included. CDR3 amino acids: CASSVDYGSATQVY.

CDR3 DNA: TGCAGCGTCGGACCAGGGGGGCACACTGAAGCTTTCTTT. It is translated as CSVGPGGHTEAFF. This chain connects TRBV29-1 to TRBJ1-1; 7 nucleotides match TRBD1. Germline V lookup: CDR1 SQVTM, CDR2 ANQGSEA. The CDR3 sequence is 13 residues long. V lost 6 bases and J lost 3; bases outside the gene matches: 7.

The chain links TRBV5-1 to TRBJ1-2; 7 bases are shared with TRBD1. V shed 3 bases and J 0 bases; nucleotides not matched to a gene: 11. Germline CDR1 is SGHRS and CDR2 is YFSETQ. The CDR3 extends over 17 amino acids. CDR3 in amino acids: CASSSSPTGNANYGYTF. DNA for the CDR3: TGCGCCAGCAGCTCTTCACCGACAGGGAACGCTAACTATGGCTACACCTTC.

This rearrangement joins TRBV7-9 to TRBJ2-1; 7 bases match TRBD2. In germline, CDR1 is SEHNR, CDR2 FQNEAQ (reference sequence). V gave up 3 bases and J gave up 4 bases; unmatched junction bases: 3. This CDR3 contains 14 residues. The CDR3 DNA is TGTGCCAGCAGCTTCCAGGGAGGGTACAATGAGCAGTTCTTC. Its protein is CASSFQGGYNEQFF.

The genes are TRBV7-9 and TRBJ2-7; a possible D gene is TRBD1 (5 bases). The CDR3 is 14 residues long. Germline-derived CDR1 and CDR2 are SEHNR and FQNEAQ (reference sequence). Trimming shortened V by 2 bases and J by 7 bases, and 15 bases separated the two germline ends. In nucleotides, the CDR3 is TGTGCCAGCAGCTTAAGAGACAGTTCGTATGAGCAGTACTTC. Translating it yields CASSLRDSSYEQYF.

The V and J genes are TRBV23-1 and TRBJ1-3, with 9 bases matching TRBD1. TRBV23-1 qualifies as an ORF whose function is uncertain. The CDR3 is made up of 17 amino acids. V shed 6 bases and J 10 bases; nucleotides not matched to a gene: 19. CDR3 in amino acids: CASRKRGRGTGWLTIYF. The CDR3 region has the DNA TGCGCCAGCAGGAAAAGGGGCCGAGGGACAGGGTGGTTGACCATATATTTT.

The chain joins TRBV5-1 to TRBJ2-3; TRBD1 matches 7 bases. Per germline, CDR1 SGHRS and CDR2 YFSETQ. There are 14 residues in the CDR3. The J segment lost 2 bases and the V segment lost 2 bases, leaving 2 bases of the junction unmatched. The CDR3: CASSFGTATDTQYF. For the CDR3, the DNA is TGCGCCAGCAGCTTCGGGACAGCCACAGATACGCAGTATTTT. The full variable domain, completed using reference TRBV5-1 and TRBJ2-3, is KAGVTQTPRYLIKTRGQQVTLSCSPISGHRSVSWYQQTPGQGLQFLFEYFSETQRNKGNFPGRFSGRQFSNSRSEMNVSTLELGDSALYLCASSFGTATDTQYFGPGTRLTVL.

The chain couples TRBV4-3 to TRBJ1-1, with 9 bases fitting TRBD1. Germline V gene sequence: CDR1 LGHNA, CDR2 YSLEER. V was pared by 4 bases and J by 1 base, with 7 bases of the junction left unmatched. CDR3 size: 16 residues. CDR3 protein: CASSPGTGNGNTEAFF. CDR3 coding DNA: TGCGCCAGCAGCCCCGGGACAGGGAATGGGAACACTGAAGCTTTCTTT.

This clone appeared a few times. V and J are TRBV28 and TRBJ1-2, with TRBD1 matching 8 bases. Germline V gives CDR1 MDHEN, CDR2 SYDVKM. Trimming removed 4 bases from V and 4 bases from J; junction bases left unmatched: 8. This CDR3 is built from 15 residues. Here the CDR3 DNA reads TGTGCCAGCAGTTACTCTGGCACAGGGGGCTATGGCTACACCTTC. The encoded protein is CASSYSGTGGYGYTF.

The chain employs TRBV14 and TRBJ2-3, with TRBD1 matching 8 bases. CDR3 length: 16 residues. V lost 4 bases, J lost 2 bases, and 8 bases stayed unmatched. CDR1 and CDR2 from the germline V gene are SGHDN and FVKESK. The CDR3 DNA is TGTGCCAGCAGCCCTTGGACAGGGCCCACCACAGATACGCAGTATTTT. It yields the protein CASSPWTGPTTDTQYF.

The chain couples TRBV6-5 to TRBJ1-4; D might be TRBD1 (5 bases). CDR1 and CDR2 from the germline V gene are MNHEY and SVGAGI. The V gene lost 6 bases and the J gene lost 0 bases, with 11 bases spanning the gap. CDR3 size: 15 residues. CDR3 sequence: CASREDTATNEKLFF. CDR3 coding DNA: TGTGCCAGCAGAGAGGACACTGCAACTAATGAAAAACTGTTTTTT.

A remark on this clone: No conserved phenylalanine or tryptophan ends this CDR3, so it is likely a read error. The limits of the CDR3 on the DNA are not certain, so only TCRdb's listed CDR3 is given. The V and J genes are TRBV10-1 and TRBJ1-2; TRBD1 is taken as the D call from the table, unchecked against the DNA. The CDR3 length equals 10 residues, ends included. Germline CDR1 WNHNN, CDR2 SYGVQD (reference sequence). CDR3 amino acids: CASISGGQGI.

V is TRBV11-2 and J is TRBJ2-7, with D possibly TRBD1 on 6 matching bases. Germline V gene lookup returns CDR1 SGHAT and CDR2 FQNNGV. This CDR3 comprises 14 residues. V lost 0 bases to trimming and J lost 6 bases, with 12 bases between them. CDR3 DNA sequence: TGTGCCAGCAGCTTAGAGGGTCAGGGGAGCGAGCAGTACTTC. Residues: CASSLEGQGSEQYF.

The chain recombines TRBV18 with TRBJ1-2; TRBD1 might be the D (6 bases). Between the trimmed V and J ends, which lost 3 bases and 8 bases, there was a span of 19 bases. The CDR3 length is 15 residues. The germline gives CDR1 KGHSH, CDR2 LQKENI. The CDR3 nucleotides read TGTGCCAGCTCACCCACTAGACAGGCGGGGGACGGCTACACCTTC. It is translated as CASSPTRQAGDGYTF.

V and J are TRBV7-2 and TRBJ2-7, with a possible D match to TRBD2 (5 bases). V was trimmed by 1 base and J by 5 bases, leaving 12 bases between them. The CDR3 contains 14 residues. Germline values: CDR1 SGHTA, CDR2 FQGNSA. In nucleotides, the CDR3 is TGTGCCAGCAGCTTAGAGGCTAGCAGCGACGAGCAGTACTTC. This codes for CASSLEASSDEQYF.

The chain uses TRBV5-4 and TRBJ1-6; no clear D. The CDR3 contains 16 residues. CDR1 is SGHNT and CDR2 is YYREEE in the germline V gene (reference sequence). Trimming shortened V by 4 bases and J by 6 bases, and 17 bases separated the two germline ends. The CDR3 DNA reads TGTGCCAGCAGCCAGAAACGGAGCCTGACTAATTCACCCCTCCACTTT. As protein: CASSQKRSLTNSPLHF.

The chain couples TRBV5-1 to TRBJ1-6, with D perhaps TRBD1 (6 bases). Trimming removed 4 bases at V and 10 bases at J, with 15 bases between. Germline assignment: CDR1 SGHRS and CDR2 YFSETQ. The CDR3 is made up of 14 amino acids. The DNA of the CDR3 is TGCGCCAGCAGCCCGCCGGACAGTCGGTCACCCCTCCACTTT. It codes for CASSPPDSRSPLHF.

The chain couples TRBV9 to TRBJ2-1, with no clear D. The V and J ends lost 1 base and 8 bases respectively, with 13 bases between them. The CDR3 contains 14 residues. Germline-derived CDR1 and CDR2 are SGDLS and YYNGEE. The CDR3 loop reads CASSVTSRLDEQFF. For the CDR3, the DNA is TGTGCCAGCAGCGTAACATCCCGATTGGATGAGCAGTTCTTC.

This clone is a singleton in its sample. Here the CDR3 reads CASSGRPGAGNTIYF. The CDR3 DNA is TGTGCCAGCAGCGGAAGACCAGGGGCTGGAAACACCATATATTTT. The chain recombines TRBV5-4 with TRBJ1-3; weak D call: TRBD1 (6 bases). CDR1 and CDR2 from the germline V gene are SGHNT and YYREEE (reference sequence). With 4 bases removed from V and 2 bases from J, the gap between germline ends came to 13 bases. This CDR3 contains 15 residues.